This entry lists 13 T cell receptor beta chains sequenced from one sample in a study of neoadjuvant anti-PD-1 for oral cavity cancer. Time point given: after neoadjuvant nivolumab, at surgical resection. Method: immunoSEQ multiplex PCR; TCRdb's copy keeps in-frame clones and lacks some. The sample records approximately 68,000 clones, 70% to 90% being singletons. Sequencing used PBMCs, obtained after nivolumab (anti-PD-1) treatment. Receptor source: a person between 40 and 85 years old with oral cavity squamous cell carcinoma.

This clone was observed once. This chain connects TRBV2 to TRBJ2-7; D is undetermined. Germline loops: CDR1 SNHLY, CDR2 FYNNEI. The CDR3 runs 12 residues. V lost 4 bases and J lost 0, with 4 bases in between. The CDR3 DNA reads TGTGCCAGCAGTGGGGACTCCTACGAGCAGTACTTC. Translating it yields CASSGDSYEQYF.

This clone occurred once. The chain carries TRBV5-8 and TRBJ2-3, with D perhaps given as TRBD1 or TRBD2 (5 bases each). V dropped 2 bases and J dropped 7 bases, with 20 bases sitting between them. The germline V gene encodes CDR1 SGHTS and CDR2 YDEGEE. The CDR3 consists of 16 residues. The CDR3 nucleotides are TGTGCCAGCAGCTTTCGTGGGGGAGAATTGAGGAATACGCAGTATTTT. This translates into CASSFRGGELRNTQYF.

The chain recombines TRBV2 with TRBJ2-3; the match to TRBD2 covers 10 bases. The V gene end was trimmed by 7 bases and the J gene end by 1 base; junction bases not matched to a gene: 8. CDR3 size: 16 residues. Looked up from germline, CDR1 is SNHLY and CDR2 is FYNNEI. Here the CDR3 reads CASTPGLASGTDTQYF. CDR3 in DNA: TGTGCCAGCACTCCGGGACTAGCGTCTGGCACAGATACGCAGTATTTT.

The chain recombines TRBV5-1 with TRBJ1-1; D ambiguous. The V end lost 8 bases, the J end lost 0 bases, and 11 bases lay between the germline ends. The germline V gene has CDR1 SGHRS and CDR2 YFSETQ. The length of the CDR3 is 13 residues. In nucleotides, the CDR3 is TGCGCCAGTCGCGGACGAGTGAACACTGAAGCTTTCTTT. Amino acids: CASRGRVNTEAFF.

J is TRBJ2-1 and V is TRBV2; 9 positions agree with TRBD1. The trim removed 1 base at V and 10 bases at J, leaving 5 bases unmatched. The CDR3 has 14 amino acids. Germline CDR1 reads SNHLY; CDR2 reads FYNNEI. The CDR3 loop reads CASSEVGQGTEQFF. CDR3 DNA: TGTGCCAGCAGTGAAGTTGGACAGGGGACCGAGCAGTTCTTC. The whole variable domain, filled in from reference TRBV2 and TRBJ2-1, reads EPEVTQTPSHQVTQMGQEVILRCVPISNHLYFYWYRQILGQKVEFLVSFYNNEISEKSEIFDDQFSVERPDGSNFTLKIRSTKLEDSAMYFCASSEVGQGTEQFFGPGTRLTVL.

The CDR3 loop reads CASSSAEGFSPLHF. The CDR3 DNA sequence: TGTGCCAGCAGCTCAGCGGAGGGCTTTTCACCCCTCCACTTT. This sequence joins TRBV7-8 and TRBJ1-6; no clear D. The CDR3 length is 14 residues. CDR1 is SGHVS and CDR2 is FQNEAQ in the germline V gene. Between the trimmed V and J ends, which lost 4 bases and 9 bases, there was a span of 13 bases.

V gene TRBV7-9 combines with J gene TRBJ2-2; D uncertain. The CDR3 is made up of 14 amino acids. Germline V gene sequence: CDR1 SEHNR, CDR2 FQNEAQ (reference sequence). Between the trimmed V and J ends, which lost 3 bases and 3 bases, there was a span of 8 bases. In DNA form, the CDR3 reads TGTGCCAGCAGCTTCTATGGATACACCGGGGAGCTGTTTTTT. This sequence encodes CASSFYGYTGELFF. Using reference TRBV7-9 and TRBJ2-2 for the parts outside the CDR3, the full variable domain is DTGVSQNPRHKITKRGQNVTFRCDPISEHNRLYWYRQTLGQGPEFLTYFQNEAQLEKSRLLSDRFSAERPKGSFSTLEIQRTEQGDSAMYLCASSFYGYTGELFFGEGSRLTVL.

In the case of this clone: Other DNA sequences within the sample encode an identical CDR3. This chain links TRBV27 with TRBJ1-3; D unresolved. This CDR3 spans 13 amino acids. V lost 6 bases, J lost 1 base, and 7 bases lay in between. Germline assignment: CDR1 MNHEY and CDR2 SMNVEV (reference sequence). Here the CDR3 reads CASRPGSGNTIYF. The CDR3 DNA is TGTGCCAGCAGGCCGGGGTCTGGAAACACCATATATTTT.

The chain links TRBV11-2 to TRBJ2-2, with 10 bases identical to TRBD1. V lost 3 bases and J lost 1; bases outside the gene matches: 8. From germline, CDR1 is SGHAT and CDR2 FQNNGV. The CDR3 has 18 amino acids. CDR3 DNA sequence: TGTGCCAGCAGCTTTAGAATCGGGACAGGGGTGAACACCGGGGAGCTGTTTTTT. This sequence encodes CASSFRIGTGVNTGELFF.

The chain employs TRBV15 and TRBJ2-7; TRBD1 aligns across 9 bases. Losses at the gene ends were 2 bases for V and 3 bases for J; bases not matched to a gene: 5. This CDR3 has 15 amino acids. Germline assignment: CDR1 LNHNV and CDR2 YYDKDF (reference sequence). CDR3 protein: CATSRTGTGSYEQYF. The CDR3 nucleotides are TGTGCCACCAGCAGAACCGGGACAGGGAGCTACGAGCAGTACTTC.

This clone showed up just once. CDR3 coding DNA: TGTGCCAGCAGCCAAAACCTGGACAGGGGGAACACTGAAGCTTTCTTT. It yields the protein CASSQNLDRGNTEAFF. The rearrangement links TRBV5-6 to TRBJ1-1; 9 bases are shared with TRBD1. Germline V gives CDR1 SGHDT, CDR2 YYEEEE. V lost 4 bases, J lost 1 base, and 8 bases stayed unmatched. The CDR3 totals 16 residues.

The rearrangement joins TRBV27 to TRBJ1-5; D call uncertain. The V gene's germline CDR1 is MNHEY and CDR2 SMNVEV (reference sequence). The CDR3 has 14 amino acids. V gave up 4 bases and J gave up 2 bases, with 9 bases separating them. CDR3 residues: CASSSPLRNQPQHF. As DNA, the CDR3 is TGTGCCAGCAGTTCCCCTCTTCGCAATCAGCCCCAGCATTTT.

This chain uses TRBV5-1 with TRBJ2-3; a possible D gene is TRBD1 (5 bases). V gave up 5 bases and J gave up 5 bases, with 12 bases separating them. The CDR3 runs 13 residues. Germline lookup yields CDR1 SGHRS and CDR2 YFSETQ. This CDR3 reads CASRRDSEDTQYF. The DNA of the CDR3 is TGCGCCAGCAGACGCGACAGTGAAGATACGCAGTATTTT.